One sample yielded the 27 T cell receptor beta chains listed below, sequenced in a study of cytomegalovirus exposure and HLA in healthy donors. PCR involved 60 Vbeta and 13 Jbeta primers. The assay was immunoSEQ multiplex PCR, and TCRdb's table has in-frame clones only and misses some. Among roughly 99,000 clones listed, about 74% were seen once. Sample: PBMCs. The source is a male donor in good health and CMV-seronegative.

This rearrangement joins TRBV19 to TRBJ2-1, with D hard to call. V shed 2 bases and J shed 2 bases, with 10 bases lying between them. Germline CDR1 is LNHDA and CDR2 is SQIVND (reference sequence). The CDR3 totals 15 residues. The CDR3 spells CASSINPEAYNEQFF. The CDR3 bases are TGTGCCAGTAGTATAAATCCCGAGGCCTACAATGAGCAGTTCTTC.

This clone was seen only a few times. CDR3 in DNA: TGTGCCTACCTGGACGGGATGAACACTGAAGCTTTCTTT. The encoded protein is CAYLDGMNTEAFF. This chain links TRBV30 with TRBJ1-1; D is ambiguous. V was cut by 7 bases and J by 0 bases, with 12 bases left in between. This CDR3 is 13 amino acids long. Germline V lookup: CDR1 GTSNPN, CDR2 SVGIG (reference sequence).

The chain employs TRBV7-2 and TRBJ2-7; 13 bases map to TRBD2. There are 16 residues in the CDR3. Germline V gives CDR1 SGHTA, CDR2 FQGNSA. Trimming took 1 base from V and 7 from J; bases not matched to a gene: 7. The CDR3 region is CASSLGLAGGTGEQYF. CDR3 DNA sequence: TGTGCCAGCAGCTTAGGACTAGCGGGAGGAACAGGGGAGCAGTACTTC.

This clone was seen a few times. V and J are TRBV10-3 and TRBJ2-3; 9 bases are a match to TRBD2. This CDR3 is 14 amino acids long. Germline V CDR1 and CDR2: ENHRY, SYGVKD. The J segment lost 6 bases and the V segment lost 4 bases, leaving 5 bases of the junction unmatched. The chain's CDR3 is CAISVAGDWDTQYF. Here the CDR3 DNA reads TGTGCCATCAGTGTAGCGGGAGACTGGGATACGCAGTATTTT.

The DNA of the CDR3 is TGTGCCAGCAGCTTGCCCGCCCGAGCGGGAGGGTTGGAGACCCAGTACTTC. Translated: CASSLPARAGGLETQYF. V is TRBV5-6 and J is TRBJ2-5; 10 bases are a match to TRBD2. The V segment lost 1 base and the J segment 5 bases; nucleotides outside the gene matches: 11. This CDR3 has 17 residues. Germline values: CDR1 SGHDT, CDR2 YYEEEE.

The chain is built from TRBV20-1 and TRBJ2-1; D is uncertain. Germline CDR1 is DFQATT and CDR2 is SNEGSKA (reference sequence). The CDR3 is 10 amino acids. Deletions cut 6 bases from V and 10 bases from J, with 10 bases between. The DNA for the CDR3 is TGCAGTGCCCAGGAAGGAGAGCAGTTCTTC. Translation gives CSAQEGEQFF.

In its sample, this clone was seen once. The chain is built from TRBV2 and TRBJ2-3, with 7 bases fitting TRBD1. This CDR3 spans 17 amino acids. The germline V gene encodes CDR1 SNHLY and CDR2 FYNNEI. The ends lost 6 bases at V and 1 base at J; junction bases unmatched: 13. The CDR3 DNA reads as TGTGCCAGCAGAGCTATCCGACAGGGAACTCGCACAGATACGCAGTATTTT. Amino acid sequence: CASRAIRQGTRTDTQYF.

The rearrangement joins TRBV25-1 to TRBJ2-7, with 9 bases lining up with TRBD2. The V segment lost 3 bases and the J segment 4 bases; nucleotides outside the gene matches: 7. CDR3 length: 15 amino acids. Germline CDR1 MGHDK, CDR2 SYGVNS. CDR3 sequence: CASSDPSSGTYEQYF. In DNA form, the CDR3 reads TGTGCCAGCAGTGACCCTTCTAGCGGGACTTACGAGCAGTACTTC.

The chain combines TRBV5-6 with TRBJ2-2, with 8 nucleotides matching TRBD1. There are 16 residues in the CDR3. The V segment lost 4 bases and the J segment 7 bases; nucleotides outside the gene matches: 12. Germline V lookup: CDR1 SGHDT, CDR2 YYEEEE. CDR3 nucleotide sequence: TGTGCCAGCAGCGATGACAGGGGCTTGAGGGGCGGGGAGCTGTTTTTT. Translated: CASSDDRGLRGGELFF.

The rearrangement uses TRBV25-1 and TRBJ2-6, with a weak D call TRBD2 (5 bases). Looked up from germline, CDR1 is MGHDK and CDR2 is SYGVNS. This CDR3 comprises 17 residues. Trimming took 2 bases from V and 1 from J, leaving 12 bases between them. In nucleotides, the CDR3 is TGTGCCAGCAGTGAAAATCGAGGGTTGTCTGGGGCCAACGTCCTGACTTTC. Its translation is CASSENRGLSGANVLTF. Based on the CDR3 plus reference TRBV25-1 and TRBJ2-6, the full variable domain is EADIYQTPRYLVIGTGKKITLECSQTMGHDKMYWYQQDPGMELHLIHYSYGVNSTEKGDLSSESTVSRIRTEHFPLTLESARPSHTSQYLCASSENRGLSGANVLTFGAGSRLTVL.

The chain couples TRBV5-6 to TRBJ1-5; D is perhaps TRBD1 (5 bases). The CDR3 covers 15 residues. V was trimmed by 0 bases and J by 6 bases, leaving 13 bases between them. Per germline, CDR1 SGHDT and CDR2 YYEEEE. CDR3 amino acids: CASSLGSKGLQPQHF. The CDR3 DNA reads as TGTGCCAGCAGCTTGGGAAGCAAGGGACTTCAGCCCCAGCATTTT.

This clone has more than one count but fewer than ten. The V gene is TRBV7-2, the J gene TRBJ2-7; TRBD2 agrees at 8 bases. Losses at the gene ends were 3 bases for V and 6 bases for J; bases not matched to a gene: 10. Per germline, CDR1 SGHTA and CDR2 FQGNSA. The length of the CDR3 is 15 residues. The CDR3 loop is CASSLGSVSGSEQYF. As DNA, the CDR3 is TGTGCCAGCAGCTTGGGGTCTGTAAGCGGGAGCGAGCAGTACTTC.

This clone was observed a few times. The chain employs TRBV2 and TRBJ2-4; D may be TRBD2 (6 bases). With 4 bases removed from V and 9 bases from J, the gap between germline ends came to 19 bases. The CDR3 length is 15 residues. The germline V gene has CDR1 SNHLY and CDR2 FYNNEI. CDR3 sequence: CASSASDDGVGIQYF. CDR3 DNA sequence: TGTGCCAGCAGTGCTAGCGACGATGGTGTAGGCATTCAGTACTTC.

This chain links TRBV9 with TRBJ2-7; 9 positions agree with TRBD2. Germline lookup yields CDR1 SGDLS and CDR2 YYNGEE. The CDR3 is 15 residues long. J gave up 2 bases and V 0 bases, and 3 bases lay outside the gene matches. CDR3 coding DNA: TGTGCCAGCAGCGTAGGGTCTAGCGGGACCTACGAGCAGTACTTC. Protein sequence: CASSVGSSGTYEQYF. The full variable domain, in which reference TRBV9 and TRBJ2-7 provide the parts outside the CDR3, is DSGVTQTPKHLITATGQRVTLRCSPRSGDLSVYWYQQSLDQGLQFLIQYYNGEERAKGNILERFSAQQFPDLHSELNLSSLELGDSALYFCASSVGSSGTYEQYFGPGTRLTVT.

This chain joins TRBV28 and TRBJ2-6, with 9 bases identical to TRBD1. CDR3 length equals 15 residues. The V gene end was trimmed by 6 bases and the J gene end by 2 bases; junction bases not matched to a gene: 2. The germline gives CDR1 MDHEN, CDR2 SYDVKM. The CDR3: CASSRDRAGANVLTF. The CDR3, as DNA: TGTGCCAGCAGCAGGGACAGGGCTGGGGCCAACGTCCTGACTTTC.

The genes are TRBV5-1 and TRBJ1-4; tentative D call: TRBD1 (5 bases). Germline loops: CDR1 SGHRS, CDR2 YFSETQ. The CDR3 loop spans 16 amino acids. V lost 5 bases, J lost 3 bases, and 17 bases lay in between. This CDR3 is CASSLAVGVPNEKLFF. In DNA, the CDR3 is TGCGCCAGCAGTCTTGCCGTAGGGGTCCCTAATGAAAAACTGTTTTTT.

The J gene is TRBJ2-7, the V gene TRBV29-1; 9 bases match TRBD2. CDR1 is SQVTM and CDR2 is ANQGSEA in the germline V gene. The CDR3 covers 13 residues. V dropped 5 bases and J dropped 6; count of bases not matched to a gene: 8. CDR3 sequence reads: CSVFQRGACEQYF. As DNA, the CDR3 is TGCAGCGTTTTTCAGCGGGGGGCCTGCGAGCAGTACTTC.

The chain joins TRBV19 to TRBJ1-2, with 7 positions matching TRBD1. Germline CDR1 LNHDA, CDR2 SQIVND (reference sequence). This CDR3 has 14 amino acids. J lost 4 bases, V lost 5 bases, and 7 bases had no gene match. DNA for the CDR3: TGTGCCAGTAGTCCCCAGACAGGGATCTATGGCTACACCTTC. Encoded protein: CASSPQTGIYGYTF. Together with reference TRBV19 and TRBJ1-2, the CDR3 gives the full variable domain: DGGITQSPKYLFRKEGQNVTLSCEQNLNHDAMYWYRQDPGQGLRLIYYSQIVNDFQKGDIAEGYSVSREKKESFPLTVTSAQKNPTAFYLCASSPQTGIYGYTFGSGTRLTVV.

This clone occurred a few times. The V call is TRBV30, the J call TRBJ1-1; maybe TRBD1 (5 bases). The CDR3 loop spans 13 amino acids. The germline gives CDR1 GTSNPN, CDR2 SVGIG (reference sequence). With 8 bases removed from V and 1 base from J, the gap between germline ends came to 14 bases. The CDR3 nucleotides read TGTGCCCGGTTGGAGGGACCGAACACTGAAGCTTTCTTT. Translating it yields CARLEGPNTEAFF.

The CDR3 loop reads CASSIRQGSPTTEAFF. CDR3 bases: TGTGCCAGTAGTATACGACAGGGATCCCCCACCACTGAAGCTTTCTTT. The chain has TRBV19 and TRBJ1-1; TRBD1 matches 7 bases. The V gene end was trimmed by 2 bases and the J gene end by 4 bases; junction bases not matched to a gene: 10. Germline CDR1 reads LNHDA; CDR2 reads SQIVND (reference sequence). There are 16 residues in the CDR3.

The rearrangement joins TRBV7-8 to TRBJ1-3; D is perhaps TRBD1 (6 bases). Trimming left V 5 bases short and J 4 bases short, with 12 bases between. The CDR3 consists of 14 residues. The germline CDR1 and CDR2 sequences are SGHVS and FQNEAQ. The CDR3 sequence: CASSIPGAGNTIYF. The CDR3 DNA follows: TGTGCCAGCAGCATACCAGGGGCAGGAAACACCATATATTTT.

The V gene is TRBV27, the J gene TRBJ2-7, with TRBD1 identical over 8 bases. CDR3 length: 14 residues. Per germline, CDR1 MNHEY and CDR2 SMNVEV (reference sequence). V shed 6 bases, J shed 6 bases, and the junction held 10 bases outside the gene matches. The CDR3 bases are TGTGCCAGCAGGATCACAGGGGGGCAGGGCGAGCAGTACTTC. Amino acids: CASRITGGQGEQYF.

The chain has TRBV28 and TRBJ2-2; 9 bases map to TRBD1. The CDR3 has 15 residues. Germline V CDR1 and CDR2: MDHEN, SYDVKM. V shed 5 bases and J 4 bases; nucleotides not matched to a gene: 5. CDR3 residues: CASSEGQGSTGELFF. DNA of the CDR3: TGTGCCAGCAGTGAGGGACAGGGCTCCACCGGGGAGCTGTTTTTT. Full variable domain (missing parts from reference TRBV28 and TRBJ2-2): DVKVTQSSRYLVKRTGEKVFLECVQDMDHENMFWYRQDPGLGLRLIYFSYDVKMKEKGDIPEGYSVSREKKERFSLILESASTNQTSMYLCASSEGQGSTGELFFGEGSRLTVL.

This rearrangement joins TRBV4-1 to TRBJ1-2, with D possibly TRBD1 on 5 matching bases. V lost 0 bases to trimming and J lost 3 bases, with 11 bases between them. The CDR3 covers 15 residues. Germline values: CDR1 MGHRA, CDR2 YSYEKL. The CDR3 nucleotides read TGCGCCAGCAGCCAAGATTGGATAGGGGACTATGGCTACACCTTC. Translation: CASSQDWIGDYGYTF.

This clone was detected only a few times. V usage is TRBV11-2 and J usage is TRBJ2-3; D is possibly TRBD2 (5 bases). Trimming shortened V by 8 bases and J by 1 base, and 19 bases separated the two germline ends. The CDR3 has 16 amino acids. Germline V lookup: CDR1 SGHAT, CDR2 FQNNGV. CDR3 residues: CASSVVGESGTDTQYF. Written as DNA, the CDR3 is TGTGCCAGCTCTGTAGTGGGAGAGAGCGGCACAGATACGCAGTATTTT.

The CDR3 DNA reads TGTGCCAGCAGCGTAGATCCAGGGAGGGGTGAAGCTTTCTTT. It codes for CASSVDPGRGEAFF. The chain joins TRBV9 to TRBJ1-1, with D perhaps TRBD1 (5 bases). This CDR3 contains 14 residues. The germline V and J ends were trimmed by 0 bases and 7 bases, with 13 bases remaining between them. CDR1 and CDR2 (germline): SGDLS, YYNGEE.

This clone has a single count. The chain is built from TRBV28 and TRBJ2-3; 7 nucleotides agree with TRBD2. The length of the CDR3 is 20 residues. Germline assignment: CDR1 MDHEN and CDR2 SYDVKM. Trimming at V came to 5 bases and at J to 2 bases, leaving 22 bases not matched to a gene. The CDR3 bases are TGTGCCAGCAGTCCCTTAGGGCCCGGTGGTAGCGGGCGTTTCACAGATACGCAGTATTTT. Amino acids: CASSPLGPGGSGRFTDTQYF.